This T cell receptor (beta chain) derives from a study of blood T cell repertoires in COVID-19. Sequencing was performed with immunoSEQ multiplex PCR; in TCRdb, only in-frame clones are kept and a portion is missing. The table shows approximately 230,000 clones, with around 90% occurring only once. Researchers sorted participants into cohorts using their self-reported clinical history. V dropped 0 bases and J dropped 1 base, with 12 bases sitting between them. Germline CDR1 is SGHVS and CDR2 is FQNEAQ. The CDR3 loop spans 17 amino acids. The sequencing sample was made of PBMCs or T cells enriched from blood (not recorded which). This TCR was sampled from a woman aged 25 to 39 with acute COVID-19. The chain carries TRBV7-8 and TRBJ2-2; a possible D gene is TRBD1 (7 bases). CDR3 sequence: CASSLATGRLNTGELFF. The CDR3 DNA reads TGTGCCAGCAGCTTAGCGACAGGGAGGTTGAACACCGGGGAGCTGTTTTTT.